Shown below are 17 T cell receptor beta chains from a single sample sequenced in a study of T-cell reconstitution after alpha-beta-depleted transplantation in children. As it was prepared, the TCRbeta library received unique molecular identifiers. One entry per CDR3 protein results from TCRdb running MiXCR on the PCR reads. Seen here are 550,000 to 800,000 distinct CDR3 sequences, less than 15% observed once, and the top ten hold 0.79%. The sequencing here drew on PBMCs, taken before TCRalphabeta/CD19-depleted stem cell transplant. Receptor source: a girl aged 2 to 9 with congenital amegakaryocytic thrombocytopenia, due to receive a stem cell transplant.

The rearrangement links TRBV5-1 to TRBJ2-7; no clear D. From germline, CDR1 is SGHRS and CDR2 YFSETQ. This CDR3 comprises 15 residues. Trimming shortened V by 2 bases and J by 0 bases, and 12 bases separated the two germline ends. For the CDR3, the DNA is TGCGCCAGCAGCTTTTATTCCGGGCCCTCCTACGAGCAGTACTTC. This encodes CASSFYSGPSYEQYF.

This clonotype has at least ten counts. V is TRBV5-1 and J is TRBJ1-1; no clear D. The CDR3 is 13 residues long. The germline V gene encodes CDR1 SGHRS and CDR2 YFSETQ. Trimming took off 4 bases at V and 5 bases at J, with 12 bases between the two ends. As DNA, the CDR3 is TGCGCCAGCAGCCATCTCCGGGAGACTGAAGCTTTCTTT. Its protein product is CASSHLRETEAFF.

The J gene is TRBJ1-2, the V gene TRBV4-1; D is undetermined. The CDR3 contains 15 residues. Germline CDR1 is MGHRA and CDR2 is YSYEKL. V lost 0 bases and J lost 8, with 16 bases in between. The CDR3 nucleotides read TGCGCCAGCAGCCAAGATAGAGGAGGACCGGGGGGCTACACCTTC. This gives the protein CASSQDRGGPGGYTF.

Ten or more counts support this clonotype. CDR3 sequence: CASSLRQSTDTQYF. The CDR3 DNA follows: TGCGCCAGCAGCTTGAGGCAGTCAACAGATACGCAGTATTTT. The V call is TRBV5-1, the J call TRBJ2-3, with D unresolved. Germline lookup yields CDR1 SGHRS and CDR2 YFSETQ. V was shortened by 1 base and J by 3 bases, with 9 bases between the two germline ends. This CDR3 has 14 amino acids.

This clonotype came up a few times. The gene calls are TRBV30 and TRBJ2-2; perhaps TRBD1 as D (6 bases). CDR1 and CDR2 from the germline V gene are GTSNPN and SVGIG (reference sequence). CDR3 length equals 12 residues. Trimming pared 4 bases from V and 6 bases from J, leaving 9 bases between. The CDR3 is CAWIQGAGELFF. CDR3 in DNA: TGTGCCTGGATACAGGGCGCCGGGGAGCTGTTTTTT.

The rearrangement uses TRBV7-8 and TRBJ1-1; D call uncertain. Germline CDR1 SGHVS, CDR2 FQNEAQ. V gave up 1 base and J gave up 4 bases, with 13 bases separating them. The CDR3 spans 15 residues. CDR3 in amino acids: CASSLVQASITEAFF. As DNA, the CDR3 is TGTGCCAGCAGCTTAGTCCAGGCGTCCATCACTGAAGCTTTCTTT.

This chain uses TRBV7-2 with TRBJ2-4; D is perhaps TRBD1 or TRBD2 (6 bases each). The germline V gene encodes CDR1 SGHTA and CDR2 FQGNSA. V shed 1 base and J shed 10 bases, with 17 bases lying between them. The CDR3 is 15 residues long. The CDR3 spells CASSLVGGRFSIQYF. In nucleotides, the CDR3 is TGTGCCAGCAGCTTAGTCGGGGGCCGGTTTTCGATTCAGTACTTC.

This clonotype was seen at least ten times. The chain carries TRBV6-5 and TRBJ2-1, with D unclear. CDR3 length: 15 residues. V lost 0 bases, J lost 4 bases, and 10 bases lay in between. Germline V lookup: CDR1 MNHEY, CDR2 SVGAGI. The CDR3 is CASSYSRVGYNEQFF. The CDR3 DNA sequence: TGTGCCAGCAGTTACTCAAGGGTAGGGTACAATGAGCAGTTCTTC.

About this clonotype: This may arise from a read error, as a much more abundant clone is one base away. The genes are TRBV29-1 and TRBJ2-1; 10 nucleotides line up with TRBD1. Germline V gene lookup returns CDR1 SQVTM and CDR2 ANQGSEA. This CDR3 has 15 residues. The CDR3 is CSVVFGTGDYNDQFF. CDR3 nucleotides: TGCAGCGTTGTGTTCGGGACAGGGGATTACAATGACCAGTTCTTC.

The CDR3 region is CSVQLAGVLLMNEQFF. CDR3 coding DNA: TGCAGTGTACAGCTAGCGGGAGTTTTATTGATGAATGAGCAGTTCTTC. This rearrangement joins TRBV20-1 to TRBJ2-1; 10 bases match TRBD2. From germline, CDR1 is DFQATT and CDR2 SNEGSKA (reference sequence). The length of the CDR3 is 16 residues. With V trimmed by 7 bases and J by 7 bases, 16 bases remained unmatched.

A note on this clonotype: One junction end does not reproduce the germline sequence, and a read error may be involved. The gene calls are TRBV5-6 and TRBJ1-5, with D hard to call. This CDR3 contains 15 residues. The germline CDR1 and CDR2 sequences are SGHDT and YYEEEE. CDR3 protein: CASSLGPYSNQPQNF. For the CDR3, the DNA is TGTGCCAGCAGCTTGGGACCATATAGCAATCAGCCCCAGAATTTT.

This clonotype was recorded at least ten times. This chain connects TRBV5-1 to TRBJ1-5; D is uncertain. Germline-derived CDR1 and CDR2 are SGHRS and YFSETQ. This CDR3 has 14 residues. V was clipped by 4 bases and J by 0 bases, with 8 bases between them. For the CDR3, the DNA is TGCGCCAGCAGCCCAGAAGGTAGCAATCAGCCCCAGCATTTT. It encodes CASSPEGSNQPQHF.

This clonotype appeared a few times. This chain uses TRBV5-1 with TRBJ1-1; D is possibly TRBD1 (6 bases). Germline values: CDR1 SGHRS, CDR2 YFSETQ. Trimming took off 4 bases at V and 1 base at J, with 14 bases between the two ends. The CDR3 contains 15 residues. The CDR3 loop is CASSMEGGPNTEAFF. The CDR3 coding sequence is TGCGCCAGCAGCATGGAGGGGGGCCCGAACACTGAAGCTTTCTTT.

This clonotype has just a few counts. A much more abundant neighbour one base away suggests this may be a read error. The chain has TRBV5-5 and TRBJ1-1; D is unclear. Trimming removed 4 bases from V and 1 base from J, with 2 bases in between. The germline V gene has CDR1 SGHKS and CDR2 YYEKEE (reference sequence). CDR3 length equals 11 residues. CDR3 in DNA: TGTGCCAGCAGCAAGAACACTGAAGCTTTCTTT. It yields the protein CASSKNTEAFF.

In regard to this clonotype: A much larger clone lies a single base off, so this may be a read error. This sequence joins TRBV6-5 and TRBJ2-2; no definite D call. CDR3 length: 15 residues. CDR1 MNHEY and CDR2 SVGAGI come from the germline V gene. CDR3 sequence reads: CASCYPQANTGELFF. The CDR3 nucleotides are TGTGCCAGCTGTTATCCCCAGGCGAACACCGGGGAGCTGTTTTTT.

The genes are TRBV5-1 and TRBJ2-3; D is undetermined. The CDR3 has 14 residues. Trimming cost V 4 bases and J 2 bases, with 11 bases left between them. Germline V lookup: CDR1 SGHRS, CDR2 YFSETQ. Here the CDR3 DNA reads TGCGCCAGCAGCCAAGGGATAGCCACAGATACGCAGTATTTT. Encoded protein: CASSQGIATDTQYF.

This clonotype was detected a few times. The CDR3 protein is CASSLDRTRAYEQYF. In DNA form, the CDR3 reads TGTGCCAGCAGCCTGGACAGAACTAGGGCCTACGAGCAGTACTTC. The V gene is TRBV3-1, the J gene TRBJ2-7; D possibly corresponds to TRBD1 (6 bases). CDR1 is LGHDT, CDR2 YNNKEL, per germline (reference sequence). This CDR3 region has 15 residues. The V gene lost 4 bases and the J gene lost 2 bases, with 15 bases spanning the gap.